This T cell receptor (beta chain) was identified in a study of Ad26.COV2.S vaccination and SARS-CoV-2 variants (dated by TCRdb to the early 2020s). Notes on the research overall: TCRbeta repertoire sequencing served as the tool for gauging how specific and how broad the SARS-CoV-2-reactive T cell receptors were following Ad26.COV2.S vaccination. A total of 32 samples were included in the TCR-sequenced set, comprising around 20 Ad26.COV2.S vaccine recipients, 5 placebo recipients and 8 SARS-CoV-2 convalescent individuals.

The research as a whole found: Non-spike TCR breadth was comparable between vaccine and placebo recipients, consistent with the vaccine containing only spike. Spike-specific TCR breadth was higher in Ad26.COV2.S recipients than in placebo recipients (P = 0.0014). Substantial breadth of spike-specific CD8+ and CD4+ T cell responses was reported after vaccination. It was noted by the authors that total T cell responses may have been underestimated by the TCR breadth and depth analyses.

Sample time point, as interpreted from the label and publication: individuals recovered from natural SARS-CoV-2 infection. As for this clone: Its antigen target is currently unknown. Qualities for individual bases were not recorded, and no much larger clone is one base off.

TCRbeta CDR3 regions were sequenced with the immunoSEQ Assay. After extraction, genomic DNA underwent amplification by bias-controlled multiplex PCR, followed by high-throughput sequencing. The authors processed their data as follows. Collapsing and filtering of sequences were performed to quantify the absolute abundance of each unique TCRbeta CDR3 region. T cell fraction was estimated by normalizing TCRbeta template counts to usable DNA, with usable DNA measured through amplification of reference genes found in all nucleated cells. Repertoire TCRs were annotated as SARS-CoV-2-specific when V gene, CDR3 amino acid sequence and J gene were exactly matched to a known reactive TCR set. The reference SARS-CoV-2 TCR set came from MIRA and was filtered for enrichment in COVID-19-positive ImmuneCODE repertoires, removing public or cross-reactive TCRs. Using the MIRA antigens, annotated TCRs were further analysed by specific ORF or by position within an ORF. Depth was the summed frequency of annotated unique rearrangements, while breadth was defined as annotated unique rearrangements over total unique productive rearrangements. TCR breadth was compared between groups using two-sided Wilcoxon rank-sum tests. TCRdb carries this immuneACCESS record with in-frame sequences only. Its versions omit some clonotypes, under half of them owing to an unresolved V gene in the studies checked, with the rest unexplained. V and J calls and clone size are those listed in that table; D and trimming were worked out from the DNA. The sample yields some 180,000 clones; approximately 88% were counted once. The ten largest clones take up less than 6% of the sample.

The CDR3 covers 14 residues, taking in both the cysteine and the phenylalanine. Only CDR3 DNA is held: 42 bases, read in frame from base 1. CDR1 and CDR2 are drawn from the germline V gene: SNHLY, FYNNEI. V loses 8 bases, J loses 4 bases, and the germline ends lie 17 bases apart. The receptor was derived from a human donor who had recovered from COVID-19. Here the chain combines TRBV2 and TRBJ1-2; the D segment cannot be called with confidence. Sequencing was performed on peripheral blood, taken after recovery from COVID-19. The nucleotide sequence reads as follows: TGTGCCAGCGAATTTTACCCGGCCTCCTATGGCTACACCTTC. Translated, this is CASEFYPASYGYTF.